The sequence of this T cell receptor beta chain was determined in a study of PD-1 blockade in classical Hodgkin lymphoma. Findings of the study overall: Anyone who began nivolumab under 1 year after ASCT was excluded. It was CD4+ TCR diversity, not CD8+, that rose significantly by C4D1. Complete responders' baseline diversity resembled that of newly diagnosed patients. When set against healthy donors, newly diagnosed patients were reported to show lower baseline TCR diversity.

The protocol was immunoSEQ multiplex PCR, while the TCRdb copy is restricted to in-frame clones and leaves out a portion. The repertoire includes 25,000 to 30,000 clones, around 90% of them detected once, and less than 7.5% sits in the top ten. V was clipped by 8 bases and J by 4 bases; unmatched bases: 2. The CDR3 runs to 11 residues. In germline, CDR1 is ENHRY, CDR2 SYGVKD. Every patient relapsed after autologous stem cell transplantation, and brentuximab vedotin exposure varied. PBMCs, once thawed, yielded CD8+ T cells isolated by magnetic negative selection. Notes on this clone: Antigen unknown.

V gene TRBV10-3 combines with J gene TRBJ2-7; 7 nucleotides agree with TRBD1. Sequenced material: CD8+ T cells from blood, taken at baseline. The TCR was taken from a human donor with classical Hodgkin lymphoma. DNA of the CDR3: TGTGCCATCGCGACAGGGTACGAGCAGTACTTC. Protein product: CAIATGYEQYF.